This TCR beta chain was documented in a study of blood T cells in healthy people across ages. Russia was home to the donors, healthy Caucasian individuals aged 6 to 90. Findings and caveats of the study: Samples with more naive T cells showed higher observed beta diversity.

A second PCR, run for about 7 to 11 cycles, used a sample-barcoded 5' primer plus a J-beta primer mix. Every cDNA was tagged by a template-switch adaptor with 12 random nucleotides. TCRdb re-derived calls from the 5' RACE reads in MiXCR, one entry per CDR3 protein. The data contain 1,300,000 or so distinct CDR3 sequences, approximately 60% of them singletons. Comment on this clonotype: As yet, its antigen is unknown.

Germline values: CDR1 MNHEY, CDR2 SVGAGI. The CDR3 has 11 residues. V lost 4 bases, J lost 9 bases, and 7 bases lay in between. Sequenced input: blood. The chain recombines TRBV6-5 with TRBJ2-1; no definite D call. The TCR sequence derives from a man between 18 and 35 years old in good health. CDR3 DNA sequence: TGTGCCAGCAGTTCTAGTACTGAGCAGTTCTTC. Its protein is CASSSSTEQFF.